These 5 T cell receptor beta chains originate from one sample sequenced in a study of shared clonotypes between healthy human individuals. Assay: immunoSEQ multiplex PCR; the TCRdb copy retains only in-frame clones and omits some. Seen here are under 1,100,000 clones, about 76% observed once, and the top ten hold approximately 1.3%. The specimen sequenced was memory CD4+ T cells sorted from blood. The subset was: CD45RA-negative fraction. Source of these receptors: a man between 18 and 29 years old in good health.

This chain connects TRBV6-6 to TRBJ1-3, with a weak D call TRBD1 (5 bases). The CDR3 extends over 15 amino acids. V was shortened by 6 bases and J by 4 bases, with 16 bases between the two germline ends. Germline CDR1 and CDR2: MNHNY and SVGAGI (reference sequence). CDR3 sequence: CASRHSGAFGNTIYF. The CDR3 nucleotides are TGTGCCAGCAGACACTCCGGGGCGTTCGGAAACACCATATATTTT.

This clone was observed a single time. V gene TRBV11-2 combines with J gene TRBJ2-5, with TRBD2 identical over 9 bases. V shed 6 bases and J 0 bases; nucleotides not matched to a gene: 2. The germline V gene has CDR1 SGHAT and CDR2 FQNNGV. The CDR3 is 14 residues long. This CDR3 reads CASRPSGNQETQYF. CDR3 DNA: TGTGCCAGCAGACCTAGCGGGAACCAAGAGACCCAGTACTTC. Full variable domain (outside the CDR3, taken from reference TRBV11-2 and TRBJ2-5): EAGVAQSPRYKIIEKRQSVAFWCNPISGHATLYWYQQILGQGPKLLIQFQNNGVVDDSQLPKDRFSAERLKGVDSTLKIQPAKLEDSAVYLCASRPSGNQETQYFGPGTRLLVL.

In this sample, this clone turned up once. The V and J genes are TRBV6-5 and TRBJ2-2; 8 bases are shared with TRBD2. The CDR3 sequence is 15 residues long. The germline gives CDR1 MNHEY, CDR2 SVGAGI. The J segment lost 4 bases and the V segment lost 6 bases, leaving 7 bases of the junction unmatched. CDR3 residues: CASSLGSGTTGELFF. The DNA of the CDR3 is TGTGCCAGCAGCTTGGGTAGCGGGACCACCGGGGAGCTGTTTTTT.

CDR3 coding DNA: TGTGCCAGCATACCTACCCGAGGGGAGACCCAGTACTTC. This codes for CASIPTRGETQYF. The chain combines TRBV6-1 with TRBJ2-5; TRBD2 is a possible D gene (5 bases). Looked up from germline, CDR1 is MNHNS and CDR2 is SASEGT. The CDR3 has 13 residues. V was trimmed by 7 bases and J by 5 bases, leaving 14 bases between them.

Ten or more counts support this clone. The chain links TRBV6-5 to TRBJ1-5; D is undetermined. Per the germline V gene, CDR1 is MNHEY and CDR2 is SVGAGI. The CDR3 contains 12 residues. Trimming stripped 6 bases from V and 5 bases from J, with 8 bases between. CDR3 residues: CASSDRYQPQHF. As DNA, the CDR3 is TGTGCCAGCAGCGACCGGTATCAGCCCCAGCATTTT.